This entry lists 10 T cell receptor beta chains sequenced from one sample in a study of OX40 agonist ivuxolimab in advanced cancers. Library preparation employed the immunoSEQ multiplex PCR assay. Drawn from immuneACCESS, this table holds only the in-frame rearrangements with V and J called that TCRdb kept. Clones are partly lost; checked studies trace under half to an unresolved V gene and leave the rest unexplained. This sample comprises around 45,000 clones, around 80% of them detected only once. Together, the top ten hold 2% to 3% of the sample. The sample was CD4+ or CD8+ T cells sorted from blood, taken in a trial of the OX40 agonist ivuxolimab. Receptor source: an adult with an advanced solid tumor such as melanoma, head and neck, liver or kidney cancer.

The chain combines TRBV7-3 with TRBJ2-3, with 7 bases identical to TRBD2. The V gene end was trimmed by 4 bases and the J gene end by 2 bases; junction bases not matched to a gene: 6. The CDR3 sequence is 15 residues long. Germline values: CDR1 SGHTA, CDR2 FQGTGA. CDR3 sequence (DNA): TGTGCCAGCAGCTACAGGCGGGAGCTCACAGATACGCAGTATTTT. As protein: CASSYRRELTDTQYF.

This clone showed up just once. The chain has TRBV14 and TRBJ2-3; D gene unclear. The V end lost 3 bases, the J end lost 3 bases, and 13 bases lay between the germline ends. CDR1 is SGHDN, CDR2 FVKESK, per germline. The CDR3 sequence is 15 residues long. DNA for the CDR3: TGTGCCAGCAGCCAGCAGCGTTTAGATACAGATACGCAGTATTTT. The encoded protein is CASSQQRLDTDTQYF. Based on the CDR3 plus reference TRBV14 and TRBJ2-3, the full variable domain is EAGVTQFPSHSVIEKGQTVTLRCDPISGHDNLYWYRRVMGKEIKFLLHFVKESKQDESGMPNNRFLAERTGGTYSTLKVQPAELEDSGVYFCASSQQRLDTDTQYFGPGTRLTVL.

This rearrangement joins TRBV7-8 to TRBJ2-7; perhaps TRBD1 as D (5 bases). The CDR3 consists of 16 residues. Trimming left V 0 bases short and J 0 bases short, with 12 bases between. Per the germline V gene, CDR1 is SGHVS and CDR2 is FQNEAQ. The CDR3 sequence: CASSLARQLSSYEQYF. CDR3 in DNA: TGTGCCAGCAGCTTAGCCCGACAGCTGTCCTCCTACGAGCAGTACTTC. Filled out from reference TRBV7-8 and TRBJ2-7, the complete variable domain reads GAGVSQSPRYKVAKRGQDVALRCDPISGHVSLFWYQQALGQGPEFLTYFQNEAQLDKSGLPSDRFFAERPEGSVSTLKIQRTQQEDSAVYLCASSLARQLSSYEQYFGPGTRLTVT.

J is TRBJ2-5 and V is TRBV19; no clear D. CDR1 and CDR2 (germline): LNHDA, SQIVND (reference sequence). The CDR3 is 15 residues long. The V end was cut by 4 bases, the J end by 3 bases, with 15 bases between. The CDR3 DNA follows: TGTGCCAGTAGTACCTCGCGCGGACCCAAAGAGACCCAGTACTTC. Translated: CASSTSRGPKETQYF.

The chain links TRBV5-1 to TRBJ2-1, with D perhaps TRBD1 (5 bases). Trimming took off 0 bases at V and 1 base at J, with 17 bases between the two ends. Germline CDR1 SGHRS, CDR2 YFSETQ. The CDR3 length is 18 residues. The CDR3 protein is CASSLGGLQDWSYNEQFF. The CDR3 DNA is TGCGCCAGCAGCTTGGGGGGCCTACAGGATTGGTCCTACAATGAGCAGTTCTTC.

The rearrangement joins TRBV2 to TRBJ2-7; 10 nucleotides match TRBD2. The CDR3 extends over 14 amino acids. Looked up from germline, CDR1 is SNHLY and CDR2 is FYNNEI. Germline trimming cut 6 bases from V and 6 bases from J; bases unmatched to any gene: 8. The CDR3 DNA reads as TGTGCCAGCAGGCCGCTAGCGGGAGACATCGAGCAGTACTTC. Its protein is CASRPLAGDIEQYF.

The rearrangement uses TRBV6-1 and TRBJ1-2; 10 bases fit TRBD1. Looked up from germline, CDR1 is MNHNS and CDR2 is SASEGT. Trimming took 6 bases from V and 5 from J; bases not matched to a gene: 9. The length of the CDR3 is 15 residues. The CDR3 loop is CASSPTGQGNYGYTF. The CDR3 DNA reads as TGTGCCAGCAGCCCAACGGGACAGGGGAATTATGGCTACACCTTC.

The chain links TRBV7-8 to TRBJ2-7; 11 nucleotides align to TRBD2. CDR3 length equals 17 residues. Germline CDR1 is SGHVS and CDR2 is FQNEAQ. The junction had 8 bases not matched to a gene; V was cut back by 2 bases and J by 2 bases. The CDR3 bases are TGTGCCAGCAGCTTAAGCCTAGCGGGGGGCAGGACCTACGAGCAGTACTTC. Residues: CASSLSLAGGRTYEQYF. Combining the CDR3 with reference TRBV7-8 and TRBJ2-7 gives the whole variable domain GAGVSQSPRYKVAKRGQDVALRCDPISGHVSLFWYQQALGQGPEFLTYFQNEAQLDKSGLPSDRFFAERPEGSVSTLKIQRTQQEDSAVYLCASSLSLAGGRTYEQYFGPGTRLTVT.

The table lists this clone with a count of one. The CDR3 sequence: CASSPDRASYEQYF. The DNA for the CDR3 is TGTGCCAGCTCACCTGACAGGGCCTCCTACGAGCAGTACTTC. The chain links TRBV18 to TRBJ2-7, with 7 positions matching TRBD1. The J segment lost 0 bases and the V segment lost 3 bases, leaving 2 bases of the junction unmatched. The CDR3 runs to 14 residues. Germline-derived CDR1 and CDR2 are KGHSH and LQKENI.

This chain connects TRBV11-2 to TRBJ2-4, with 10 bases lining up with TRBD2. This CDR3 spans 17 amino acids. Germline CDR1 is SGHAT and CDR2 is FQNNGV. V dropped 2 bases and J dropped 0; count of bases not matched to a gene: 4. CDR3 sequence: CASSLQTSGSAKNIQYF. CDR3 coding DNA: TGTGCCAGCAGCTTACAGACTAGCGGGTCAGCCAAAAACATTCAGTACTTC.